The present T cell receptor (beta chain) was sequenced within a study of vaccination and CD4 T cells after COVID-19. This clonotype has only one observation. As yet, its antigen is unknown. The CDR3 length is 18 residues. The germline CDR1 and CDR2 sequences are SGHDT and YYEEEE. V lost 1 base and J lost 3; bases outside the gene matches: 13. Treatment indicated: roughly 11-day PBMC culture with coronavirus spike peptide pools or control peptides (ViraFEST assay). Oncomine TCR Beta short-read sequencing was applied to DNA from cultured CD4+ T cells. MiXCR, applied by TCRdb to the PCR reads, yields one record per CDR3 protein. The table lists 10,000 to 15,000 distinct CDR3 sequences, less than 65% of them singletons.

The TCR comes from a human donor who had recovered from COVID-19. The chain combines TRBV5-6 with TRBJ2-3; 8 nucleotides align to TRBD2. Sequencing was performed on CD4+ T cells from blood, cultured in vitro. This chain's CDR3 is CASSLLGSGMSGTDTQYF. The CDR3 DNA sequence: TGTGCCAGCAGCTTGTTGGGTAGCGGGATGTCGGGTACAGATACGCAGTATTTT.